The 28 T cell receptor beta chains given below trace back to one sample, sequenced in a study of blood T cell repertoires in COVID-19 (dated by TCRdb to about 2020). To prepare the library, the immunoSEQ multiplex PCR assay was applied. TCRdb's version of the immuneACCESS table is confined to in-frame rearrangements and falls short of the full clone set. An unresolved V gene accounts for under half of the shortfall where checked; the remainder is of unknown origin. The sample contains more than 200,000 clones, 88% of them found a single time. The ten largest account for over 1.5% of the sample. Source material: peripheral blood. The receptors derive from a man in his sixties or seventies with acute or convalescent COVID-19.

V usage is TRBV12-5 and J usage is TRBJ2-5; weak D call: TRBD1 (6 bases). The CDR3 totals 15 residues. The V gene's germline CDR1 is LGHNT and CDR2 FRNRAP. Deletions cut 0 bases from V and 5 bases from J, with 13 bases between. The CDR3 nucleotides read TGTGCTAGTGGTTTGGTACGAAGGGGGAGTGAGACCCAGTACTTC. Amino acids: CASGLVRRGSETQYF.

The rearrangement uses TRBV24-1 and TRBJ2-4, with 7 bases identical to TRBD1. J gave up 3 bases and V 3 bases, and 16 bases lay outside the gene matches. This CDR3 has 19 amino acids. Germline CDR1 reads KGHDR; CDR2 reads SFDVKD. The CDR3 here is CATSDPTPRQGRNKNIQYF. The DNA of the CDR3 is TGTGCCACCAGTGATCCAACCCCTCGACAGGGAAGGAACAAAAACATTCAGTACTTC.

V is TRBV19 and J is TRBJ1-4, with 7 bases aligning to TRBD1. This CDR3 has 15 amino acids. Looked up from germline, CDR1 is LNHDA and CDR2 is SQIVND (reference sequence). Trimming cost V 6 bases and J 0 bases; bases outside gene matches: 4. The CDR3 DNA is TGTGCCAGTAGACGCCAGGGGGCAACTAATGAAAAACTGTTTTTT. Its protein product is CASRRQGATNEKLFF.

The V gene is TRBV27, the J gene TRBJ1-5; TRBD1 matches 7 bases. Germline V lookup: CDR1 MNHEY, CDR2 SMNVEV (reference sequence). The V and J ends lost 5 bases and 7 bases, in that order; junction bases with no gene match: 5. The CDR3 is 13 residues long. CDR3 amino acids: CASSQGVWQPQHF. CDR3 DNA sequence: TGTGCCAGCAGTCAGGGGGTCTGGCAGCCCCAGCATTTT.

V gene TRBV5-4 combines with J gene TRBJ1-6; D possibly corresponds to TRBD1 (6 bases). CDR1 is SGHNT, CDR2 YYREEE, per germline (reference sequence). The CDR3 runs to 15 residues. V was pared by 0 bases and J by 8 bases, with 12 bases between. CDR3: CASSLGDRKDSPLHF. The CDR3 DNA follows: TGTGCCAGCAGCTTGGGCGACAGGAAGGATTCACCCCTCCACTTT.

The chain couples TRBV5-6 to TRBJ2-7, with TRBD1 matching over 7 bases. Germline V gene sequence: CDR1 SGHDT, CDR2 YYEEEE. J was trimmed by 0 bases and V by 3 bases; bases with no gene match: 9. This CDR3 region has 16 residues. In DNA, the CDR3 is TGTGCCAGCAGCTCCGACAGGGCCACTTTCTCCTACGAGCAGTACTTC. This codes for CASSSDRATFSYEQYF.

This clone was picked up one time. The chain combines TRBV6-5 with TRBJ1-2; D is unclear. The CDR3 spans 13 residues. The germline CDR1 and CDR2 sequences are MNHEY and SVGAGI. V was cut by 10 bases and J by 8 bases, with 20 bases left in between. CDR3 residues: CAIAKKGGLGYTF. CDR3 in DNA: TGTGCCATCGCCAAAAAAGGCGGGTTAGGCTACACCTTC.

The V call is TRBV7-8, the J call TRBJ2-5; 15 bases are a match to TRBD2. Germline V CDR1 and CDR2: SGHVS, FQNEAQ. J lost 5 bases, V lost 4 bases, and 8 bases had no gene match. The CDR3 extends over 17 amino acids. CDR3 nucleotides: TGTGCCAGCAGCTCAATGGCGGGGACTAGCGGGGGGGAGACCCAGTACTTC. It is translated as CASSSMAGTSGGETQYF.

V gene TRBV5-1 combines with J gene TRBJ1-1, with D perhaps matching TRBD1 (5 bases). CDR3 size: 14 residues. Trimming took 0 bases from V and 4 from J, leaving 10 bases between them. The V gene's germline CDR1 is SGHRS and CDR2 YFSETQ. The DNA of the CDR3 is TGCGCCAGCAGCTTGGCCCGGCAGGGCACTGAAGCTTTCTTT. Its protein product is CASSLARQGTEAFF. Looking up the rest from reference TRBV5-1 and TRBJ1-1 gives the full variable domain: KAGVTQTPRYLIKTRGQQVTLSCSPISGHRSVSWYQQTPGQGLQFLFEYFSETQRNKGNFPGRFSGRQFSNSRSEMNVSTLELGDSALYLCASSLARQGTEAFFGQGTRLTVV.

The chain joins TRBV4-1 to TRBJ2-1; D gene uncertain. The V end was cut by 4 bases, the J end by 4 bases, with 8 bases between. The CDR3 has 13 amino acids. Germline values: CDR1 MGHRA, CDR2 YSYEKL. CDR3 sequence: CASSLALYNEQFF. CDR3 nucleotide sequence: TGCGCCAGCAGCCTTGCCCTATACAATGAGCAGTTCTTC.

The CDR3 is CSASGGSRNEQFF. The CDR3 DNA reads TGCAGTGCTAGTGGAGGGAGTAGGAATGAGCAGTTCTTC. The rearrangement joins TRBV20-1 to TRBJ2-1; D is perhaps TRBD2 (6 bases). V was pared by 3 bases and J by 7 bases, with 13 bases between. Per germline, CDR1 DFQATT and CDR2 SNEGSKA (reference sequence). The CDR3 spans 13 residues.

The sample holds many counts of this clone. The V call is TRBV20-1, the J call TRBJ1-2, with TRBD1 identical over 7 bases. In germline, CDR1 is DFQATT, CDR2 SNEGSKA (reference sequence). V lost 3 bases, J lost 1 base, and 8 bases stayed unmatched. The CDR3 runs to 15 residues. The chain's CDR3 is CSASIRTGVNYGYTF. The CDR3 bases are TGCAGTGCTAGTATTAGGACAGGCGTTAACTATGGCTACACCTTC.

CDR3 coding DNA: TGTGCCAGCAGCCCCCGACAGTCATTGTCCTACGAGCAGTACTTC. Translated, it gives CASSPRQSLSYEQYF. V is TRBV7-8 and J is TRBJ2-7; D possibly corresponds to TRBD1 (5 bases). Looked up from germline, CDR1 is SGHVS and CDR2 is FQNEAQ. The CDR3 length is 15 residues. The V and J ends lost 5 bases and 1 base respectively, with 15 bases between them.

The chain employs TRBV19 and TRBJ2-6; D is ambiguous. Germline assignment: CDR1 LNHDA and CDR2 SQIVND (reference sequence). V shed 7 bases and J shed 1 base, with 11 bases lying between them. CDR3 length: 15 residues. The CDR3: CASKSQASGANVLTF. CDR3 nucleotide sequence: TGTGCCAGTAAGTCCCAAGCATCTGGGGCCAACGTCCTGACTTTC.

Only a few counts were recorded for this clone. CDR3 DNA: TGCAGTGCTAGTGGCCCGGGACAGGGGTCCGATGAGCAGTTCTTC. It translates to CSASGPGQGSDEQFF. V and J are TRBV20-1 and TRBJ2-1; 10 bases line up with TRBD1. Germline loops: CDR1 DFQATT, CDR2 SNEGSKA (reference sequence). Trimming cost V 3 bases and J 8 bases; bases outside gene matches: 10. This CDR3 is built from 15 residues.

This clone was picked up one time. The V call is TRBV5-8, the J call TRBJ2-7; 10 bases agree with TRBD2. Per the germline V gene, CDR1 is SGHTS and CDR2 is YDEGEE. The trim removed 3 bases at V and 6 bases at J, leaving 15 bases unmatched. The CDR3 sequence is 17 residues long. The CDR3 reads CASSSRTSGTSPSEQYF. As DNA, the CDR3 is TGTGCCAGCAGCTCCCGGACTAGCGGCACTTCACCTTCCGAGCAGTACTTC.

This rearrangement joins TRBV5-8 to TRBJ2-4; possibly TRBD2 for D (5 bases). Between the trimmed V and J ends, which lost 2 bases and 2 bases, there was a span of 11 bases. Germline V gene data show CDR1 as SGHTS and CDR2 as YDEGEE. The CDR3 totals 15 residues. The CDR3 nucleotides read TGTGCCAGCAGCTTTGTTACGGGGACCAAAAACATTCAGTACTTC. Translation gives CASSFVTGTKNIQYF.

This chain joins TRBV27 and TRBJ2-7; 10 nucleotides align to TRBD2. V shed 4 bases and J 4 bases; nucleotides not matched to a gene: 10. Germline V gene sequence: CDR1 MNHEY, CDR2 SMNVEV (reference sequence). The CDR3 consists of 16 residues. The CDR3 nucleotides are TGTGCCAGCAGTTCCCAGCGGGAGGGCTTCAGGTACGAGCAGTACTTC. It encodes CASSSQREGFRYEQYF.

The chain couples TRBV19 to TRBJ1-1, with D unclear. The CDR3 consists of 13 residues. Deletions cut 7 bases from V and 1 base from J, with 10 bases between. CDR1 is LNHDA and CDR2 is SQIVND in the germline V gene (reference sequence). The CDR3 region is CASKLSGNTEAFF. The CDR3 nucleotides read TGTGCCAGTAAATTGTCAGGGAACACTGAAGCTTTCTTT.

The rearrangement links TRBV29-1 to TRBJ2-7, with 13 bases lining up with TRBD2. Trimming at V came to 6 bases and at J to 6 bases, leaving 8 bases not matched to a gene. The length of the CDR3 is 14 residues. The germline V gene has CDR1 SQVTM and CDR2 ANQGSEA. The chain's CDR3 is CSVGLAGRLGEQYF. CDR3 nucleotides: TGCAGCGTGGGACTAGCGGGGAGACTGGGCGAGCAGTACTTC.

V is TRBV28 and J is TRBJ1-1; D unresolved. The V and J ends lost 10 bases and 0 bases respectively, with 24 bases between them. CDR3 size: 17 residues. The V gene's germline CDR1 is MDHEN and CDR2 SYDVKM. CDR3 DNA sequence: TGTGCCACCACTAGCGTCCTCGGGCGAGGCATGAACACTGAAGCTTTCTTT. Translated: CATTSVLGRGMNTEAFF.

CDR3 in DNA: TGTGCCAGCTCAAGACCTAGCGGTAGCTCCTACGAGCAGTACTTC. Translated: CASSRPSGSSYEQYF. The chain joins TRBV18 to TRBJ2-7; TRBD2 aligns across 7 bases. The CDR3 sequence is 15 residues long. CDR1 is KGHSH and CDR2 is LQKENI in the germline V gene. Trimming cost V 5 bases and J 0 bases; bases outside gene matches: 7.

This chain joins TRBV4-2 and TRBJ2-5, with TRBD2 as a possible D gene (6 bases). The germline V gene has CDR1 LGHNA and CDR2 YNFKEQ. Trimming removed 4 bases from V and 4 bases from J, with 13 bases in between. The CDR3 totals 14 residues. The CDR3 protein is CASSPLGGGETQYF. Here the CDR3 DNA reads TGTGCCAGCAGCCCATTGGGGGGAGGAGAGACCCAGTACTTC.

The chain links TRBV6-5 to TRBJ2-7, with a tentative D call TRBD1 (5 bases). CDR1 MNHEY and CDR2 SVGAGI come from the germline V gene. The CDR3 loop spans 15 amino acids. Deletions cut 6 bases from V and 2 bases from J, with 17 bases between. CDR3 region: CASSHNGAGPYEQYF. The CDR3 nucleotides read TGTGCCAGCAGCCATAATGGGGCAGGCCCCTACGAGCAGTACTTC.

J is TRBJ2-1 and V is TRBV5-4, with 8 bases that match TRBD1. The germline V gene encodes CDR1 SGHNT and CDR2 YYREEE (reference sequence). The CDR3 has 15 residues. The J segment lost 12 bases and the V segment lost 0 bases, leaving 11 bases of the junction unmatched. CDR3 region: CASSLVGQGGQGQFF. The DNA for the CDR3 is TGTGCCAGCAGCTTGGTAGGACAGGGTGGTCAGGGGCAGTTCTTC. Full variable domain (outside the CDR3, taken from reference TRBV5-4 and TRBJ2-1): ETGVTQSPTHLIKTRGQQVTLRCSSQSGHNTVSWYQQALGQGPQFIFQYYREEENGRGNFPPRFSGLQFPNYSSELNVNALELDDSALYLCASSLVGQGGQGQFFGPGTRLTVL.

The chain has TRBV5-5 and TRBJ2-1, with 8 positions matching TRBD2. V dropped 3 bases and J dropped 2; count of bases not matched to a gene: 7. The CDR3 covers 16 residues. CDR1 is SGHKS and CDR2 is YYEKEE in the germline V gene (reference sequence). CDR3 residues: CASSSHTSGPYNEQFF. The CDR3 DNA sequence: TGTGCCAGCAGCTCCCACACTAGCGGACCCTACAATGAGCAGTTCTTC. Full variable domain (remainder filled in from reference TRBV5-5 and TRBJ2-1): DAGVTQSPTHLIKTRGQQVTLRCSPISGHKSVSWYQQVLGQGPQFIFQYYEKEERGRGNFPDRFSARQFPNYSSELNVNALLLGDSALYLCASSSHTSGPYNEQFFGPGTRLTVL.

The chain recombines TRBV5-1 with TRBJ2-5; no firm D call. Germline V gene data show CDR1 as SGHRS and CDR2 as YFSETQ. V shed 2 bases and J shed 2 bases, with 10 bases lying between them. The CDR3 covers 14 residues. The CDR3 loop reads CASSFSGKQETQYF. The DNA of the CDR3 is TGCGCCAGCAGCTTTAGTGGTAAACAAGAGACCCAGTACTTC.

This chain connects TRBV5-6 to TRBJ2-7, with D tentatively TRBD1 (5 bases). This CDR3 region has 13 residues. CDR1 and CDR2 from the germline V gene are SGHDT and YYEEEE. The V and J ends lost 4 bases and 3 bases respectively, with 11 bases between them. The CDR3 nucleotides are TGTGCCAGCAGCCGCTTCCAGGGCTACGAGCAGTACTTC. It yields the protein CASSRFQGYEQYF.